This passage covers 30 T cell receptor beta chains from one sample sequenced in a study of blood T cell repertoires in COVID-19. Here immunoSEQ multiplex PCR was the method, and the copy in TCRdb shows in-frame clones only, minus some. This table holds about 250,000 clones, more than 75% found once. The sequencing sample was made of peripheral blood. The origin of the receptors is a woman aged 55-75 years who had recovered from COVID-19.

V and J are TRBV6-4 and TRBJ1-1, with 9 bases fitting TRBD1. Germline CDR1 is MRHNA and CDR2 is SNTAGT. The trim removed 0 bases at V and 5 bases at J, leaving 7 bases unmatched. The CDR3 totals 16 residues. CDR3 residues: CASSDSSDRGGTEAFF. The CDR3 region has the DNA TGTGCCAGCAGTGACTCCTCGGACAGGGGCGGTACTGAAGCTTTCTTT.

This clone turned up a few times. J is TRBJ1-6 and V is TRBV9; D unclear. The CDR3 is 12 residues long. Trimming pared 0 bases from V and 13 bases from J, leaving 8 bases between. Germline CDR1 SGDLS, CDR2 YYNGEE. The CDR3 loop reads CASSVGAGPLHF. CDR3 bases: TGTGCCAGCAGCGTAGGCGCGGGGCCCCTCCACTTT. The full variable domain, with the rest looked up from reference TRBV9 and TRBJ1-6, is DSGVTQTPKHLITATGQRVTLRCSPRSGDLSVYWYQQSLDQGLQFLIQYYNGEERAKGNILERFSAQQFPDLHSELNLSSLELGDSALYFCASSVGAGPLHFGNGTRLTVT.

The chain couples TRBV18 to TRBJ2-1, with 7 bases lining up with TRBD1. The V and J ends lost 4 bases and 4 bases, in that order; junction bases with no gene match: 7. There are 15 residues in the CDR3. CDR1 and CDR2 (germline): KGHSH, LQKENI. CDR3 residues: CASSLTVGQYNEQFF. For the CDR3, the DNA is TGTGCCAGCTCACTTACCGTGGGACAGTACAATGAGCAGTTCTTC.

The chain joins TRBV11-3 to TRBJ2-2; 8 positions agree with TRBD1. J gave up 6 bases and V 5 bases, and 8 bases lay outside the gene matches. The CDR3 consists of 15 residues. CDR1 and CDR2 (germline): SGHNT, YENEEA. The CDR3 DNA reads as TGTGCCAGCAGCCCTGGACAGGGTTCGGCCGGGGAGCTGTTTTTT. Encoded protein: CASSPGQGSAGELFF.

V gene TRBV7-9 combines with J gene TRBJ2-3, with 13 bases lining up with TRBD2. The CDR3 runs 14 residues. With V trimmed by 5 bases and J by 9 bases, 5 bases remained unmatched. The germline V gene encodes CDR1 SEHNR and CDR2 FQNEAQ (reference sequence). In DNA, the CDR3 is TGTGCCAGCAGCCACGGGACTAGCGGGGCGACGCAGTATTTT. It translates to CASSHGTSGATQYF.

This chain links TRBV7-3 with TRBJ2-1; TRBD2 aligns across 7 bases. CDR1 is SGHTA, CDR2 FQGTGA, per germline. CDR3 length equals 14 residues. V lost 5 bases and J lost 4; bases outside the gene matches: 5. Written as DNA, the CDR3 is TGTGCCAGCAGCGGGGCTAGCGGATACAATGAGCAGTTCTTC. Its translation is CASSGASGYNEQFF.

J is TRBJ2-5 and V is TRBV14; D unclear. The germline V gene has CDR1 SGHDN and CDR2 FVKESK. V was cut by 5 bases and J by 1 base, with 8 bases left in between. This CDR3 spans 13 amino acids. The DNA for the CDR3 is TGTGCCAGCAGCAAACAGTTCCAAGAGACCCAGTACTTC. It yields the protein CASSKQFQETQYF.

CDR3 protein: CASSYSGLGLAAPNEQFF. CDR3 DNA sequence: TGTGCCAGCAGTTACTCTGGACTGGGACTAGCGGCCCCAAATGAGCAGTTCTTC. The chain combines TRBV6-2 or TRBV6-3 with TRBJ2-1; 11 bases are a match to TRBD2. Trimming at V came to 0 bases and at J to 7 bases, leaving 11 bases not matched to a gene. The CDR3 is 18 residues long. Germline V gives CDR1 MNHEY, CDR2 SVGEGT.

This rearrangement joins TRBV7-3 to TRBJ1-5; 7 bases line up with TRBD1. Germline loops: CDR1 SGHTA, CDR2 FQGTGA. The CDR3 extends over 14 amino acids. Trimming cost V 5 bases and J 6 bases; bases outside gene matches: 7. The CDR3, as DNA: TGTGCCAGCAGCCTCGACAGGGTAGGTCAGCCCCAGCATTTT. Protein: CASSLDRVGQPQHF. Together with reference TRBV7-3 and TRBJ1-5, the CDR3 gives the full variable domain: GAGVSQTPSNKVTEKGKYVELRCDPISGHTALYWYRQSLGQGPEFLIYFQGTGAADDSGLPNDRFFAVRPEGSVSTLKIQRTERGDSAVYLCASSLDRVGQPQHFGDGTRLSIL.

The V gene is TRBV7-3, the J gene TRBJ2-3, with 9 bases identical to TRBD2. The germline gives CDR1 SGHTA, CDR2 FQGTGA. Trimming removed 5 bases from V and 6 bases from J; junction bases left unmatched: 6. The CDR3 covers 14 residues. The DNA of the CDR3 is TGTGCCAGCAGCAACGGACTAGCGCGGGATACGCAGTATTTT. Its protein is CASSNGLARDTQYF.

The chain joins TRBV6-5 to TRBJ1-6, with unresolved D. The CDR3 loop spans 14 amino acids. Germline V lookup: CDR1 MNHEY, CDR2 SVGAGI. With 3 bases removed from V and 8 bases from J, the gap between germline ends came to 11 bases. CDR3 region: CASSYSDGDSPLHF. For the CDR3, the DNA is TGTGCCAGCAGTTATTCTGACGGAGATTCACCCCTCCACTTT.

This chain uses TRBV21-1 with TRBJ2-7; the table's D gene call, TRBD1, was not cross checked with the DNA. TRBV21-1 corresponds to a pseudogene. CDR3 length: 19 amino acids. The CDR3 DNA follows: TGTGCCAGCAGCCCCTTGGGGGCACAGGACTTAGACTACTCCTACGAGCAGTACTTC. Translation: CASSPLGAQDLDYSYEQYF.

The CDR3 protein is CASSPGGLLGPLHF. Written as DNA, the CDR3 is TGTGCCAGCAGCCCGGGGGGCCTACTAGGGCCCCTCCACTTT. This chain connects TRBV5-4 to TRBJ1-6; possible D gene TRBD1, 6 bases. The CDR3 is made up of 14 amino acids. Trimming took 4 bases from V and 13 from J, leaving 18 bases between them. The V gene's germline CDR1 is SGHNT and CDR2 YYREEE (reference sequence).

The chain is built from TRBV19 and TRBJ2-7, with D possibly matching TRBD2 (7 bases). V lost 10 bases and J 7 bases, leaving 20 bases between the germline ends. Per germline, CDR1 LNHDA and CDR2 SQIVND (reference sequence). This CDR3 has 13 residues. The CDR3 region is CAIKGGHRGEQYF. CDR3 sequence (DNA): TGTGCCATTAAGGGGGGGCACCGTGGGGAGCAGTACTTC.

The chain links TRBV19 to TRBJ2-6; D is possibly TRBD1 (6 bases). The CDR3 is 16 residues long. Germline V gene sequence: CDR1 LNHDA, CDR2 SQIVND (reference sequence). V lost 2 bases, J lost 4 bases, and 12 bases lay in between. CDR3 sequence: CASSIIGQKGANVLTF. The CDR3 DNA reads TGTGCCAGTAGTATAATAGGACAGAAAGGGGCCAACGTCCTGACTTTC.

The chain is built from TRBV5-1 and TRBJ1-1; 7 nucleotides match TRBD1. Losses at the gene ends were 4 bases for V and 1 base for J; bases not matched to a gene: 4. The CDR3 contains 14 residues. In germline, CDR1 is SGHRS, CDR2 YFSETQ. CDR3 DNA: TGCGCCAGCAGCCCGGGGACAGCGAACACTGAAGCTTTCTTT. This translates into CASSPGTANTEAFF. The full variable domain, completed using reference TRBV5-1 and TRBJ1-1, is KAGVTQTPRYLIKTRGQQVTLSCSPISGHRSVSWYQQTPGQGLQFLFEYFSETQRNKGNFPGRFSGRQFSNSRSEMNVSTLELGDSALYLCASSPGTANTEAFFGQGTRLTVV.

The chain has TRBV12-3 or TRBV12-4 and TRBJ2-7; D gene ambiguous. Trimming removed 6 bases at V and 5 bases at J, with 8 bases between. CDR3 length equals 11 residues. Here the CDR3 reads CASSRENEQYF. The DNA for the CDR3 is TGTGCCAGCAGCCGAGAAAACGAGCAGTACTTC.

The chain uses TRBV6-5 and TRBJ1-5; TRBD1 agrees at 7 bases. This CDR3 has 14 residues. After removal of 5 bases from V and 4 bases from J, the junction contained 5 bases not matched to a gene. Germline values: CDR1 MNHEY, CDR2 SVGAGI. Here the CDR3 DNA reads TGTGCCAGCAGTCGGACAGGTGTTAATCAGCCCCAGCATTTT. Translated, it gives CASSRTGVNQPQHF.

The chain is built from TRBV5-1 and TRBJ2-1, with D possibly being TRBD2 (6 bases). V was clipped by 5 bases and J by 4 bases, with 22 bases between them. The CDR3 consists of 17 residues. The V gene's germline CDR1 is SGHRS and CDR2 YFSETQ. CDR3 nucleotides: TGCGCCAGCAGTCCTAAATGGGACGGCGGGGTATACAATGAGCAGTTCTTC. This sequence encodes CASSPKWDGGVYNEQFF.

The chain has TRBV6-1 and TRBJ1-2; the D is unclear. Germline CDR1 and CDR2: MNHNS and SASEGT. The CDR3 is made up of 15 amino acids. V was pared by 0 bases and J by 3 bases, with 11 bases between. CDR3 loop: CASSEATPVDYGYTF. CDR3 in DNA: TGTGCCAGCAGTGAAGCTACACCCGTGGACTATGGCTACACCTTC.

For the CDR3, the DNA is TGCGCCAGCAGCCCCGAGATCATTAACTCCGAGCAGTACTTC. It yields the protein CASSPEIINSEQYF. The chain combines TRBV5-1 with TRBJ2-7; D ambiguous. V dropped 4 bases and J dropped 6 bases, with 17 bases sitting between them. CDR1 is SGHRS and CDR2 is YFSETQ in the germline V gene. The CDR3 totals 14 residues.

The V and J genes are TRBV5-1 and TRBJ1-5; no clear D gene. The CDR3 is 16 amino acids. CDR1 is SGHRS and CDR2 is YFSETQ in the germline V gene. The V gene lost 0 bases and the J gene lost 6 bases, with 16 bases spanning the gap. The CDR3 is CASSLVPGVGSQPQHF. DNA for the CDR3: TGCGCCAGCAGCTTGGTCCCGGGCGTTGGGAGTCAGCCCCAGCATTTT.

This chain joins TRBV19 and TRBJ2-1; 7 nucleotides align to TRBD2. CDR1 is LNHDA, CDR2 SQIVND, per germline (reference sequence). The CDR3 covers 12 residues. The J segment lost 13 bases and the V segment lost 5 bases, leaving 8 bases of the junction unmatched. DNA for the CDR3: TGTGCCAGTAGTCAATTCCCGGGACTACAGTTCTTC. This sequence encodes CASSQFPGLQFF.

The CDR3 bases are TGTGCCAGCAGCCGCCGGGACAGGGGCTCTGAGCAGTACTTC. It translates to CASSRRDRGSEQYF. This chain links TRBV6-5 with TRBJ2-7, with TRBD1 matching over 10 bases. This CDR3 comprises 14 residues. The germline CDR1 and CDR2 sequences are MNHEY and SVGAGI. V shed 6 bases and J 7 bases; nucleotides not matched to a gene: 9.

The chain has TRBV28 and TRBJ2-4, with 7 bases lining up with TRBD1. The CDR3 contains 13 residues. Germline V gene sequence: CDR1 MDHEN, CDR2 SYDVKM. Losses at the gene ends were 10 bases for V and 5 bases for J; bases not matched to a gene: 8. The CDR3 spells CATLYRGQNIQYF. CDR3 nucleotides: TGTGCCACCCTCTACAGGGGACAAAACATTCAGTACTTC. Complete variable domain (other parts from reference TRBV28 and TRBJ2-4): DVKVTQSSRYLVKRTGEKVFLECVQDMDHENMFWYRQDPGLGLRLIYFSYDVKMKEKGDIPEGYSVSREKKERFSLILESASTNQTSMYLCATLYRGQNIQYFGAGTRLSVL.

This rearrangement joins TRBV15 to TRBJ2-4; TRBD2 might be the D (5 bases). The CDR3 consists of 17 residues. V lost 1 base to trimming and J lost 0 bases, with 13 bases between them. Germline V gene data show CDR1 as LNHNV and CDR2 as YYDKDF (reference sequence). The CDR3 is CATSRGEGTLAKNIQYF. CDR3 in DNA: TGTGCCACCAGCAGAGGTGAGGGAACCCTAGCCAAAAACATTCAGTACTTC.

The chain uses TRBV9 and TRBJ2-5; D unresolved. Trimming took off 4 bases at V and 2 bases at J, with 9 bases between the two ends. The CDR3 has 13 residues. Germline CDR1 is SGDLS and CDR2 is YYNGEE. CDR3: CASSRSAQETQYF. The CDR3, as DNA: TGTGCCAGCAGCCGGAGTGCACAAGAGACCCAGTACTTC.

This chain joins TRBV15 and TRBJ1-2; no firm D call. Germline CDR1 and CDR2: LNHNV and YYDKDF (reference sequence). V was pared by 5 bases and J by 4 bases, with 8 bases between. The CDR3 runs 12 residues. CDR3 amino acids: CATSLYSYGYTF. The DNA for the CDR3 is TGTGCCACCAGCTTATATAGCTATGGCTACACCTTC.

The chain carries TRBV9 and TRBJ1-2, with D hard to call. V was pared by 4 bases and J by 4 bases, with 14 bases between. Per germline, CDR1 SGDLS and CDR2 YYNGEE. The CDR3 covers 14 residues. The CDR3 loop reads CASSPSDWGYGYTF. The DNA of the CDR3 is TGTGCCAGCAGCCCGTCGGACTGGGGCTATGGCTACACCTTC.

The chain uses TRBV2 and TRBJ2-3; no reliable D call. The CDR3 totals 15 residues. V lost 2 bases to trimming and J lost 2 bases, with 11 bases between them. Germline V gives CDR1 SNHLY, CDR2 FYNNEI. CDR3 nucleotide sequence: TGTGCCAGCAGTGAAAACTATTACCACACAGATACGCAGTATTTT. This codes for CASSENYYHTDTQYF.